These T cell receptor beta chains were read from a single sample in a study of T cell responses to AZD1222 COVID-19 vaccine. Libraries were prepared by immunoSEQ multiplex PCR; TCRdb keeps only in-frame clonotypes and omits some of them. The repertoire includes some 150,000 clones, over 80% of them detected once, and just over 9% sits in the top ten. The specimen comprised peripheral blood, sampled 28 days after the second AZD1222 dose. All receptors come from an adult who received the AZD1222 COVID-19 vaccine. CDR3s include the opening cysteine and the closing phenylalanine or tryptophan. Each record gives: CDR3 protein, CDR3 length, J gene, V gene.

CDR3 protein: CASSHIIDEKLFF
CDR3 length: 13
J gene: TRBJ1-4
V gene: TRBV4-3

CDR3 protein: CASSLVGTRSSGANVLTF
CDR3 length: 18
J gene: TRBJ2-6
V gene: TRBV5-8

CDR3 protein: CASSLVGYNSPLHF
CDR3 length: 14
J gene: TRBJ1-6
V gene: TRBV11-2

CDR3 protein: CASSPLAAYNEQFF
CDR3 length: 14
J gene: TRBJ2-1
V gene: TRBV18

CDR3 protein: CASSPQVSPVDGYTF
CDR3 length: 15
J gene: TRBJ1-2
V gene: TRBV18

CDR3 protein: CASSYQGATGYTF
CDR3 length: 13
J gene: TRBJ1-2
V gene: TRBV6-5

CDR3 protein: CASSPTSLGAEAFF
CDR3 length: 14
J gene: TRBJ1-1
V gene: TRBV5-4

CDR3 protein: CASSRGTKETQYF
CDR3 length: 13
J gene: TRBJ2-5
V gene: TRBV6-2/TRBV6-3

CDR3 protein: CASSWDRGPPAFF
CDR3 length: 13
J gene: TRBJ1-1
V gene: TRBV5-4

CDR3 protein: CASSLPPAWHTDTQYF
CDR3 length: 16
J gene: TRBJ2-3
V gene: TRBV28

CDR3 protein: CASTSGAYEQYF
CDR3 length: 12
J gene: TRBJ2-7
V gene: TRBV28

CDR3 protein: CASSSLTTATGLNQPQHF
CDR3 length: 18
J gene: TRBJ1-5
V gene: TRBV5-8

CDR3 protein: CASRDSINNEQFF
CDR3 length: 13
J gene: TRBJ2-1
V gene: TRBV9

CDR3 protein: CASSFGGRGGTGELFF
CDR3 length: 16
J gene: TRBJ2-2
V gene: TRBV5-1

CDR3 protein: CASSLIAGSIQYF
CDR3 length: 13
J gene: TRBJ2-4
V gene: TRBV7-7

CDR3 protein: CASSPGGAGADTQYF
CDR3 length: 15
J gene: TRBJ2-3
V gene: TRBV7-2

CDR3 protein: CASSFSGLTYEQYF
CDR3 length: 14
J gene: TRBJ2-7
V gene: TRBV7-9

CDR3 protein: CASSLGLAGDNEQFF
CDR3 length: 15
J gene: TRBJ2-1
V gene: TRBV4-2

CDR3 protein: CASSANSYNSPLHF
CDR3 length: 14
J gene: TRBJ1-6
V gene: TRBV25-1

CDR3 protein: CAKGLAGPTGELFF
CDR3 length: 14
J gene: TRBJ2-2
V gene: TRBV7-9

CDR3 protein: CASSPPLAGGETQYF
CDR3 length: 15
J gene: TRBJ2-5
V gene: TRBV6-2/TRBV6-3

CDR3 protein: CASSYRMRTGELFF
CDR3 length: 14
J gene: TRBJ2-2
V gene: TRBV6-5

CDR3 protein: CASSSRPGDEQYF
CDR3 length: 13
J gene: TRBJ2-7
V gene: TRBV19

CDR3 protein: CASSGKGTGVGNEQYF
CDR3 length: 16
J gene: TRBJ2-7
V gene: TRBV28

CDR3 protein: CASSMTGYLGYTF
CDR3 length: 13
J gene: TRBJ1-2
V gene: TRBV6-6

CDR3 protein: CASSLALGGQTQYF
CDR3 length: 14
J gene: TRBJ2-5
V gene: TRBV7-9

CDR3 protein: CASSSGEYSNQPQHF
CDR3 length: 15
J gene: TRBJ1-5
V gene: TRBV7-9

CDR3 protein: CASSLAGPYEQYF
CDR3 length: 13
J gene: TRBJ2-7
V gene: TRBV12-3/TRBV12-4

CDR3 protein: CASPEGEQYF
CDR3 length: 10
J gene: TRBJ2-7
V gene: TRBV27

CDR3 protein: CASSERRRDRDTNVLTF
CDR3 length: 17
J gene: TRBJ2-6
V gene: TRBV2

CDR3 protein: CASSPQPQHF
CDR3 length: 10
J gene: TRBJ1-5
V gene: TRBV3-1/TRBV3-2

CDR3 protein: CASSKFKGLAGRYEQYF
CDR3 length: 17
J gene: TRBJ2-7
V gene: TRBV21-1

CDR3 protein: CASCLSGTGQPQHF
CDR3 length: 14
J gene: TRBJ1-5
V gene: TRBV19

CDR3 protein: CSAENYNEQFF
CDR3 length: 11
J gene: TRBJ2-1
V gene: TRBV20-1

CDR3 protein: CASSRGRDEQYF
CDR3 length: 12
J gene: TRBJ2-7
V gene: TRBV5-1

CDR3 protein: CASSQDRRGYTF
CDR3 length: 12
J gene: TRBJ1-2
V gene: TRBV14

CDR3 protein: CASSSGQGYTDTQYF
CDR3 length: 15
J gene: TRBJ2-3
V gene: TRBV7-7

CDR3 protein: CASSLGPSYEQYF
CDR3 length: 13
J gene: TRBJ2-7
V gene: TRBV7-7

CDR3 protein: CASSVGGSSYNSPLHF
CDR3 length: 16
J gene: TRBJ1-6
V gene: TRBV9

CDR3 protein: CASSKAGQGAGTCEKLFF
CDR3 length: 18
J gene: TRBJ1-4
V gene: TRBV21-1

CDR3 protein: CASSSRDRGLPEAFF
CDR3 length: 15
J gene: TRBJ1-1
V gene: TRBV7-2

CDR3 protein: CASSPHGRDTVRSTDTQYF
CDR3 length: 19
J gene: TRBJ2-3
V gene: TRBV5-1

CDR3 protein: CAIREGPNTEAFF
CDR3 length: 13
J gene: TRBJ1-1
V gene: TRBV10-3

CDR3 protein: CASSQTTGANTEAFF
CDR3 length: 15
J gene: TRBJ1-1
V gene: TRBV14

CDR3 protein: CASSSQGQETQYF
CDR3 length: 13
J gene: TRBJ2-5
V gene: TRBV2

CDR3 protein: CASSWKDNYEQYF
CDR3 length: 13
J gene: TRBJ2-7
V gene: TRBV9

CDR3 protein: CSVTGGAGANVLTF
CDR3 length: 14
J gene: TRBJ2-6
V gene: TRBV29-1

CDR3 protein: CASSMESGFSYEQYF
CDR3 length: 15
J gene: TRBJ2-7
V gene: TRBV19

CDR3 protein: CASSYTTGRNGYTF
CDR3 length: 14
J gene: TRBJ1-2
V gene: TRBV6-2/TRBV6-3

CDR3 protein: CASSPYRDTMRYTF
CDR3 length: 14
J gene: TRBJ1-2
V gene: TRBV28

CDR3 protein: CAWSVATDTQYF
CDR3 length: 12
J gene: TRBJ2-3
V gene: TRBV30

CDR3 protein: CASSHGLAGSPLHF
CDR3 length: 14
J gene: TRBJ1-6
V gene: TRBV4-3

CDR3 protein: CASSSPPGRSRDEQFF
CDR3 length: 16
J gene: TRBJ2-1
V gene: TRBV7-9

CDR3 protein: CASSFFGGRLTDTQYF
CDR3 length: 16
J gene: TRBJ2-3
V gene: TRBV28

CDR3 protein: CASSGVSGNTIYF
CDR3 length: 13
J gene: TRBJ1-3
V gene: TRBV28

CDR3 protein: CASSQAGGPGKTQYF
CDR3 length: 15
J gene: TRBJ2-3
V gene: TRBV3-1/TRBV3-2